This T cell receptor (beta chain) was observed in a study of CD8+ T cells in alopecia areata. In the study overall: Treated patients took oral tofacitinib at 5 to 10 mg twice daily. Study-level findings and limits: Mice showed clearer TCR sharing than patients did, a gap that was possibly HLA-related.

This CDR3 region has 12 residues. V gave up 5 bases and J gave up 5 bases; unmatched junction bases: 5. Germline lookup yields CDR1 SQVTM and CDR2 ANQGSEA. Both peripheral blood and punch biopsies of lesional scalp skin were obtained from patients who had alopecia areata. PBMCs, the starting material, were the source of sorted CD4+ and CD8+ T cells. It was cDNA, reverse transcribed from extracted RNA, that served as the sequencing template. Some clones are missing from TCRdb's copy, which holds only in-frame ones; the method was immunoSEQ multiplex PCR. The sample includes 140,000 to 150,000 clones, roughly 53% of them seen just once. This clone was counted only a few times. Its matching antigen is unknown.

This chain links TRBV29-1 with TRBJ2-5; TRBD2 agrees at 7 bases. The specimen was CD4+ T cells sorted from blood, collected at week 0. This receptor was obtained from a human donor with alopecia areata. CDR3 in DNA: TGCAGCGTTAAACTAGCGCGGGAGACCCAGTACTTC. This sequence encodes CSVKLARETQYF.